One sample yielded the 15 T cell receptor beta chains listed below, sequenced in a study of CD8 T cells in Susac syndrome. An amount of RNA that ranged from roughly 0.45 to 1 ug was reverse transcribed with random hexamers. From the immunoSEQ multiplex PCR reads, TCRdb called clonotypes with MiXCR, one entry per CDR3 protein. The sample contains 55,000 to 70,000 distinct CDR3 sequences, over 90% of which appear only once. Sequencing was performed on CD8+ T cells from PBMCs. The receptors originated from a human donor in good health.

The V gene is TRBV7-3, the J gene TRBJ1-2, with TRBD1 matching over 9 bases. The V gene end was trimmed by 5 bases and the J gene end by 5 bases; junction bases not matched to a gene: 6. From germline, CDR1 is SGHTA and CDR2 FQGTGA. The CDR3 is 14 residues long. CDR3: CASSASGTGYGYTF. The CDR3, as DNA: TGTGCCAGCAGCGCCTCCGGGACAGGGTATGGCTACACCTTC.

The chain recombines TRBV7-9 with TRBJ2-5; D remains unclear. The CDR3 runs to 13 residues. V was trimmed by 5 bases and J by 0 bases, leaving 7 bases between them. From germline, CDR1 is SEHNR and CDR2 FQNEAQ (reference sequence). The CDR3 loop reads CASSPPYQETQYF. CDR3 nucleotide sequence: TGTGCCAGCAGCCCCCCTTACCAAGAGACCCAGTACTTC.

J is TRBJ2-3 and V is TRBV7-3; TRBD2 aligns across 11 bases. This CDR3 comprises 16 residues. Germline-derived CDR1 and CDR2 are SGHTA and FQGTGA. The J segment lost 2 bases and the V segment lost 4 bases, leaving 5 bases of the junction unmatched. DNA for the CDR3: TGTGCCAGCAGCTCGTTAGCGGGGGGGACCACAGATACGCAGTATTTT. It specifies CASSSLAGGTTDTQYF.

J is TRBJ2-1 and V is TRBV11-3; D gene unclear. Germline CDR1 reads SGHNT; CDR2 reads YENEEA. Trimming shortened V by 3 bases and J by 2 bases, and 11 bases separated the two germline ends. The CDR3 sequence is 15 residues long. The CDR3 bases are TGTGCCAGCAGCTTCGGCAGGAGTACCTACAATGAGCAGTTCTTC. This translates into CASSFGRSTYNEQFF.

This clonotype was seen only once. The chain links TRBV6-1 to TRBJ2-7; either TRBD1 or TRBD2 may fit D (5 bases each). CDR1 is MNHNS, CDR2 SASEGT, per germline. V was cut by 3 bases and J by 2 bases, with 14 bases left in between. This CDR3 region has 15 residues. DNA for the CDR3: TGTGCCAGCAGTGACGGGACCGCGACCACCTACGAGCAGTACTTC. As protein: CASSDGTATTYEQYF.

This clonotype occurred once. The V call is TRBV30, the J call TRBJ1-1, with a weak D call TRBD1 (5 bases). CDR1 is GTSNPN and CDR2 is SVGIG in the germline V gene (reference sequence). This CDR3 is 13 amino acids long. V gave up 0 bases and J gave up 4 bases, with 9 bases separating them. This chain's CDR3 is CAWSVIGVTEAFF. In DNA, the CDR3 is TGTGCCTGGAGTGTAATAGGGGTCACTGAAGCTTTCTTT.

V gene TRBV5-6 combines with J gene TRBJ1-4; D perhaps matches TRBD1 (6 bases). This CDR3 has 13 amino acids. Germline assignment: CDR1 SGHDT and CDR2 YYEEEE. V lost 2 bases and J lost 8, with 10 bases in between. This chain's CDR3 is CASSFPQGEKLFF. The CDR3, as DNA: TGTGCCAGCAGCTTTCCCCAGGGGGAAAAACTGTTTTTT.

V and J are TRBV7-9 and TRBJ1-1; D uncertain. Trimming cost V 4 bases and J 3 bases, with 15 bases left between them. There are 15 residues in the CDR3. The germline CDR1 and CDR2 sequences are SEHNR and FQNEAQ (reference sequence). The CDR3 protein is CASSSFDLGDTEAFF. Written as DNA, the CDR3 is TGTGCCAGCAGCTCCTTCGATCTCGGAGACACTGAAGCTTTCTTT.

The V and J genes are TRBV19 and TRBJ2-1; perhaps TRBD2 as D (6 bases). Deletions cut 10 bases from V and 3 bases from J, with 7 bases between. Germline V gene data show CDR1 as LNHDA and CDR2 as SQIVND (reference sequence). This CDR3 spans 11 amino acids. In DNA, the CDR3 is TGTGCCACAGCGGGCTACAATGAGCAGTTCTTC. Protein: CATAGYNEQFF.

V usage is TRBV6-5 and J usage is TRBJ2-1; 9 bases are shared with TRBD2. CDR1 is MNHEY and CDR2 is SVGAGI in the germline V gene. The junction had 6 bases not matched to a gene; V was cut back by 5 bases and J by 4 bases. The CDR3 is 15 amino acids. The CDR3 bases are TGTGCCAGCAGTCGTAGCGGGGGAGGGTACAATGAGCAGTTCTTC. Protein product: CASSRSGGGYNEQFF.

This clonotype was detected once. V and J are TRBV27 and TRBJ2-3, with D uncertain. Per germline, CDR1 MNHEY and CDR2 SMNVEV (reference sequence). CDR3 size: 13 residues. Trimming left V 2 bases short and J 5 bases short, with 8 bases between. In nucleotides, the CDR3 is TGTGCCAGCAGTTTAGGGTGGAGAGATACGCAGTATTTT. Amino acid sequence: CASSLGWRDTQYF.

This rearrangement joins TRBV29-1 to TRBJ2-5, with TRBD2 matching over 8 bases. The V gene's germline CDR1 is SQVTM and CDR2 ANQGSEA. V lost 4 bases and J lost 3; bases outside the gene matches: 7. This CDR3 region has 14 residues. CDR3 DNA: TGCAGCGTTGGACGGCGGGGGGCCGAAGAGACCCAGTACTTC. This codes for CSVGRRGAEETQYF.

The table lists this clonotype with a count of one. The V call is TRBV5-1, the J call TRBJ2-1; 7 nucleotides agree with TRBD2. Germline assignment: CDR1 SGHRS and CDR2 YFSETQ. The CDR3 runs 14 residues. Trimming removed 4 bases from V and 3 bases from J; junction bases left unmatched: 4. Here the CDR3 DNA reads TGCGCCAGCAGCCTGAAGCGGGGCTACAATGAGCAGTTCTTC. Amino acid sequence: CASSLKRGYNEQFF. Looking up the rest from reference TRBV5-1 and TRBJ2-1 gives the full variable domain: KAGVTQTPRYLIKTRGQQVTLSCSPISGHRSVSWYQQTPGQGLQFLFEYFSETQRNKGNFPGRFSGRQFSNSRSEMNVSTLELGDSALYLCASSLKRGYNEQFFGPGTRLTVL.

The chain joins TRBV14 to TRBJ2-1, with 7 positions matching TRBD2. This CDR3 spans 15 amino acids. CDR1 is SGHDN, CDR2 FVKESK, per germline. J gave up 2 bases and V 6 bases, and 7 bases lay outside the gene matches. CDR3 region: CASSGLVKPYNEQFF. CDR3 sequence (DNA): TGTGCCAGCAGTGGACTAGTCAAGCCCTACAATGAGCAGTTCTTC.

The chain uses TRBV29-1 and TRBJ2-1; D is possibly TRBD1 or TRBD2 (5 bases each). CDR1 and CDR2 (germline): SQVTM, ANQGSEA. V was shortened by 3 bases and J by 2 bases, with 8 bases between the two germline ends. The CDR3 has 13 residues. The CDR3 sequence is CSVDGAPYNEQFF. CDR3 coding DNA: TGCAGCGTTGACGGGGCCCCCTACAATGAGCAGTTCTTC.